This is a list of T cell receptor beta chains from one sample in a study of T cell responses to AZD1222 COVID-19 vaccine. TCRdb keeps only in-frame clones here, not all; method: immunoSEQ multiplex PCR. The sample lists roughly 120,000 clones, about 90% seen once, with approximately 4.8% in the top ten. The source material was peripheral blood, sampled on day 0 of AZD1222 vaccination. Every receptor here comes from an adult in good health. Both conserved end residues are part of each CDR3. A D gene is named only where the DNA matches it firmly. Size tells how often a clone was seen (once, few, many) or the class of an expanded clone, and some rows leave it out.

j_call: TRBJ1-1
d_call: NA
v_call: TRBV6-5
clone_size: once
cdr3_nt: TGTGCCAGCAGTTATAACAGGGACGCCGCTAATGAAGCTTTCTTT
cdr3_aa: CASSYNRDAANEAFF

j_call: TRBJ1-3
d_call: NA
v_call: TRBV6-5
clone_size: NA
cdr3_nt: TGTGCCAGCAAAGAGGAGATGTCTGGAAACACCATATATTTT
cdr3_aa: CASKEEMSGNTIYF

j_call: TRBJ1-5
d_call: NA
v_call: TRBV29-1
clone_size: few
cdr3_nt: TGCAGCGTTTCTGGGGGCAATCAGCCCCAGCATTTT
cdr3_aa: CSVSGGNQPQHF

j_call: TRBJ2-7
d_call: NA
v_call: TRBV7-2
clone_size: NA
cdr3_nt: TGTGCCAGCAGCTTAGCGCCCAGCTACTACGAGCAGTACTTC
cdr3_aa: CASSLAPSYYEQYF

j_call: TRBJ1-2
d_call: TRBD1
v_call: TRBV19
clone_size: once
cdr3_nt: TGTGCCAGTACAGGGGGCGGGTATGGCTACACCTTC
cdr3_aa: CASTGGGYGYTF

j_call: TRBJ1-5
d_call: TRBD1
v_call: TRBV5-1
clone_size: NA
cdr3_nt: TGCGCCAGCAGCCCCCGGACAGGGTTTGGGCAGCCCCAGCATTTT
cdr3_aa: CASSPRTGFGQPQHF

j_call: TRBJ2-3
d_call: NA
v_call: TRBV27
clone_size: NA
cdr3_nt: TGTGCCAGCAGTTCCAGGGTAGATACGCAGTATTTT
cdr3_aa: CASSSRVDTQYF

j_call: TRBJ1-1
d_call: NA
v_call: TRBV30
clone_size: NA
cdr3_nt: TGTGCCAGACGGACGGACCGGAACACTGAAGCTTTCTTT
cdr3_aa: CARRTDRNTEAFF

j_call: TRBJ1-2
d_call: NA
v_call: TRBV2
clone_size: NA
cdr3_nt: TGTGCCAGCAGCCCCCCAGGGCCGGGGGGCTACACCTTC
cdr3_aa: CASSPPGPGGYTF

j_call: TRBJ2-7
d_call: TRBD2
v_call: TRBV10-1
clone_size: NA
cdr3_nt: TGCGCCAGCAGTGAGTCGCTCGCGGGAGGCTACGAGCAGTACTTC
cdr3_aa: CASSESLAGGYEQYF

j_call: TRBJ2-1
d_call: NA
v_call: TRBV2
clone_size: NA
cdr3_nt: TGTGCCAGCAGTATGGGACGAGGGTGGCAGTTCTTC
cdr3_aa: CASSMGRGWQFF